The source of this TCR beta chain is a study of regulatory dendritic cells for organ transplantation. Study summary: On day 6, the dendritic cells were exposed to LPS.

Sequenced by immunoSEQ multiplex PCR; TCRdb stores in-frame clones only, minus some. The data hold about 3,500 clones, with 59% observed a single time. V lost 4 bases and J lost 2; bases outside the gene matches: 5. CDR1 and CDR2 from the germline V gene are SGHDT and YYEEEE. This CDR3 spans 14 amino acids. Sorted T cells were CFSE-labeled and cultured roughly five days with allogeneic regulatory or mature dendritic cells at 1:10. Within the sample, this clone is medium-sized. No antigen is known for it. Study-level results: Memory T cells were less diverse than naive, with memory CD8+ most oligoclonal.

This chain uses TRBV5-6 with TRBJ2-7, with 8 bases fitting TRBD2. The origin of this receptor is a human donor in good health. The sequencing sample was made of memory CD8+ T cells from blood cultured with dendritic cells. The sample's subset: CD45RO+ memory T cells. CDR3 nucleotide sequence: TGTGCCAGCAGCCCGGGACTAGGCGCCTACGAGCAGTACTTC. Translation gives CASSPGLGAYEQYF.